The present TCR beta chain was sequenced within a study of T cells in localized non-small cell lung cancer. Sequenced by immunoSEQ multiplex PCR; TCRdb stores in-frame clones only, minus some. Among tens of thousands of clones listed, 80% to 90% were seen once. After removal of 3 bases from V and 6 bases from J, the junction contained 12 bases not matched to a gene. This CDR3 spans 16 amino acids. Germline V gene sequence: CDR1 MNHNS, CDR2 SASEGT. Study observations and caveats: Turning up in adjacent lung were a median approximately 58 of the top 100 tumor clones. Overall survival was longer when the density of T cells in the blood was higher. Measurement of T cell clonality placed uninvolved adjacent lung highest, above the level in tumor.

Regarding this clone: What it binds is not known.

Here the sequenced sample was peripheral blood, taken before any cancer treatment. This receptor was obtained from a female donor at least 60 years old with stage I lung adenocarcinoma. V and J are TRBV6-1 and TRBJ1-2, with TRBD1 identical over 8 bases. The CDR3, as DNA: TGTGCCAGCAGTGACCTAGGAGACAGGGGATCCCATGGCTACACCTTC. This encodes CASSDLGDRGSHGYTF.